The 2 T cell receptor beta chains below were found in one sample sequenced in a study of blood T cell repertoires in COVID-19. Data came from immunoSEQ multiplex PCR; TCRdb stores just in-frame clones and leaves some out. The sample consists of a few hundred thousand clones, more than 85% of them appearing once. Sequences were obtained from PBMCs or T cells enriched from blood (not recorded which). The origin of the receptors is a woman aged 40 to 49 who had been exposed to COVID-19.

This clone occurred once. J is TRBJ1-3 and V is TRBV27; D is unclear. This CDR3 is 13 amino acids long. Germline V CDR1 and CDR2: MNHEY, SMNVEV (reference sequence). Trimming removed 4 bases at V and 4 bases at J, with 8 bases between. The DNA for the CDR3 is TGTGCCAGCAGTTCAGGAGGGGGAAACACCATATATTTT. The encoded protein is CASSSGGGNTIYF.

This clone was seen just once. The chain couples TRBV30 to TRBJ2-7, with D possibly matching TRBD1 (6 bases). The V end was cut by 1 base, the J end by 6 bases, with 16 bases between. In germline, CDR1 is GTSNPN, CDR2 SVGIG (reference sequence). This CDR3 has 14 residues. CDR3 DNA sequence: TGTGCCTGGAGTGGCGGCAGGGGATCGGGCGAGCAGTACTTC. This translates into CAWSGGRGSGEQYF.